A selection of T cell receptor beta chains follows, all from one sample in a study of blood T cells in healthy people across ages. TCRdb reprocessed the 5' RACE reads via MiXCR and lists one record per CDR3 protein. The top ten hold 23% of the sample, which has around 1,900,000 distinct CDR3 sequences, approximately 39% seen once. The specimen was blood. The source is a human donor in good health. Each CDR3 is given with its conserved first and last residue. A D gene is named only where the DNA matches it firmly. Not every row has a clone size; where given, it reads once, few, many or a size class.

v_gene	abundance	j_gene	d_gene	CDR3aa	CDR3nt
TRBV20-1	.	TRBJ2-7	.	CSAREFRGPYEQYF	TGCAGTGCTAGAGAGTTCAGGGGACCCTACGAGCAGTACTTC
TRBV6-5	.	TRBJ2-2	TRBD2	CASRLLAEGNTGELFF	TGTGCCAGCAGACTACTAGCGGAAGGGAACACCGGGGAGCTGTTTTTT
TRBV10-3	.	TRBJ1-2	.	CAISVSGGYTF	TGTGCCATCAGTGTGTCCGGTGGCTACACCTTC
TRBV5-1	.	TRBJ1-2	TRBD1	CASSPGQGAPNYGYTF	TGCGCCAGCAGCCCCGGACAGGGGGCACCAAACTATGGCTACACCTTC
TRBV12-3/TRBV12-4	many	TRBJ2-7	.	CASSLYGDEQYF	TGTGCCAGCAGTTTATACGGGGACGAGCAGTACTTC
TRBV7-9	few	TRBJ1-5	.	CASSYQNQPQHF	TGTGCCAGCAGCTATCAAAATCAGCCCCAGCATTTT
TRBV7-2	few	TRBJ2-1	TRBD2	CASSSQRGALNEQFF	TGTGCCAGCAGCTCGCAGCGGGGGGCCCTCAATGAGCAGTTCTTC
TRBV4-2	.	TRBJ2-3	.	CASSQVFTGGTDTQYF	TGTGCCAGCAGCCAAGTATTCACGGGGGGCACAGATACGCAGTATTTT
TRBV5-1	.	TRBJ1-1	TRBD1	CASSTGQSNTEAFF	TGCGCCAGCAGCACGGGACAGTCGAACACTGAAGCTTTCTTT
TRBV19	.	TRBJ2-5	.	CASNIGTQETQYF	TGTGCCAGTAATATAGGGACACAAGAGACCCAGTACTTC
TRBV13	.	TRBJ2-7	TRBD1	CASSLGRGTGYF	TGTGCCAGCAGCTTAGGCCGCGGGACAGGGTACTTC
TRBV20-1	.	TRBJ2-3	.	CSAGPSIRLEDTQYF	TGCAGTGCTGGCCCCAGCATAAGATTGGAAGATACGCAGTATTTT
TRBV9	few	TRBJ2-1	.	CASSDGGSYNEQFF	TGTGCCAGCAGCGATGGGGGTTCCTACAATGAGCAGTTCTTC
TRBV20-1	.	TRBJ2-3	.	CSARDAGTVDTQYF	TGCAGTGCTAGAGATGCGGGTACGGTAGATACGCAGTATTTT
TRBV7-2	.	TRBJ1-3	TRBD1	CASSTTGGPFSGNTIYF	TGTGCCAGCAGCACGACAGGGGGCCCTTTCTCTGGAAACACCATATATTTT
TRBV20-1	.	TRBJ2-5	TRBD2	CSARDPLAGAYGQYF	TGCAGTGCTAGAGATCCTTTAGCGGGGGCCTACGGGCAGTACTTC
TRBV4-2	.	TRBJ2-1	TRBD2	CASSLVPGLANEQFF	TGTGCCAGCAGCCTGGTACCGGGACTAGCCAATGAGCAGTTCTTC
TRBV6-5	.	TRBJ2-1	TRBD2	CASRPWTSGTYNEQFF	TGTGCCAGCAGACCCTGGACTAGCGGGACCTACAATGAGCAGTTCTTC
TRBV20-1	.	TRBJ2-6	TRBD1	CSARGQSLSGANVLTF	TGCAGTGCCCGGGGACAGAGTCTCTCTGGGGCCAACGTCCTGACTTTC
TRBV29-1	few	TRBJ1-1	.	CSVEHTRATEAFF	TGCAGCGTCGAACATACCAGGGCAACTGAAGCTTTCTTT
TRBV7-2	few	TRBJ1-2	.	CASSSPGSQRRFGYTF	TGTGCCAGCAGCTCCCCCGGGTCCCAAAGAAGATTTGGCTACACCTTC
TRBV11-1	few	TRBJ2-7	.	CASSSDERTYEQYF	TGTGCCAGCAGCTCCGACGAGCGGACCTACGAGCAGTACTTC
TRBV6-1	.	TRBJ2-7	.	CASSEVRSSYEQYF	TGTGCCAGCAGTGAAGTTCGGAGCTCCTACGAGCAGTACTTC
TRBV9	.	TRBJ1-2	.	CASSVGGPGYTF	TGTGCCAGCAGCGTAGGGGGTCCAGGCTACACCTTC
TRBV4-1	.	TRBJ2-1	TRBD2	CASSPGLAGGVYNEQFF	TGCGCCAGCAGCCCCGGACTAGCGGGGGGAGTATACAATGAGCAGTTCTTC
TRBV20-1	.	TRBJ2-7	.	CSASAYEQYF	TGCAGTGCTAGTGCCTACGAGCAGTACTTC
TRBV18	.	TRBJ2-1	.	CASSPSRGRSYNEQFF	TGTGCCAGCTCACCATCGCGGGGCCGCTCCTACAATGAGCAGTTCTTC
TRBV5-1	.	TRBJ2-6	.	CASSFSFQAGANVLTF	TGCGCCAGCAGCTTCTCGTTCCAGGCTGGGGCCAACGTCCTGACTTTC
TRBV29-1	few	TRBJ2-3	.	CSVERDTSTDTQYF	TGCAGCGTTGAAAGGGACACTAGCACAGATACGCAGTATTTT
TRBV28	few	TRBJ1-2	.	CASSLYSQPYGYTF	TGTGCCAGCAGTCTTTACAGTCAGCCATATGGCTACACCTTC
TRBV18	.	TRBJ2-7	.	CANSPGSYEQYF	TGTGCCAACTCCCCGGGGTCCTACGAGCAGTACTTC
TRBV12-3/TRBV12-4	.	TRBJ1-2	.	CASSPNPRQKANYGYTF	TGTGCCAGCAGTCCCAATCCGCGACAGAAGGCTAACTATGGCTACACCTTC
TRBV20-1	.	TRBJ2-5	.	CSARDLDLARDWETQYF	TGCAGTGCTAGAGATCTCGACCTAGCGAGGGATTGGGAGACCCAGTACTTC
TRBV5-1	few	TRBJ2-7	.	CASSLETQSTYEQYF	TGCGCCAGCAGCTTGGAGACACAATCCACCTACGAGCAGTACTTC
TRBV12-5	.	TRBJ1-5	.	CASGSTDQPQHF	TGTGCTAGTGGTTCGACGGATCAGCCCCAGCATTTT